This TCR beta chain was identified during a study of shared clonotypes between healthy human individuals. Study observations and caveats: Sampling covered blood only; tissue repertoires likely differ.

Worth noting for this clone: What it binds is not known.

All the donors were Caucasian adults who lived in Nashville, Tennessee. Execution of the assay was at deep level. Ten immunoSEQ deep assay plates were used by the authors to sequence unsorted PBMC DNA. Generated by immunoSEQ multiplex PCR, the TCRdb table keeps only in-frame clones and is missing some. The table shows about 500,000 clones, with 77% occurring only once. CDR3 length: 13 amino acids. The germline V gene has CDR1 SNHLY and CDR2 FYNNEI. The V and J ends lost 9 bases and 6 bases respectively, with 14 bases between them. The sample taken for sequencing was PBMCs. This receptor was identified in a woman aged 40 to 49 in good health. Some clones in this sample may be carry-over from other donors' samples. This sequence joins TRBV2 and TRBJ2-2, with a tentative D call TRBD2 (5 bases). The CDR3 sequence: CASGLLNAGELFF. CDR3 nucleotide sequence: TGTGCCAGTGGACTGTTAAACGCCGGGGAGCTGTTTTTT. The variable domain in full, with the rest retrieved from reference TRBV2 and TRBJ2-2, is EPEVTQTPSHQVTQMGQEVILRCVPISNHLYFYWYRQILGQKVEFLVSFYNNEISEKSEIFDDQFSVERPDGSNFTLKIRSTKLEDSAMYFCASGLLNAGELFFGEGSRLTVL.